This T cell receptor (beta chain) was captured in a study of blood T cells in healthy people across ages. The CDR3 covers 16 residues. CDR1 SGHVS and CDR2 FQNEAQ come from the germline V gene. The V and J ends lost 3 bases and 4 bases respectively, with 18 bases between them. Primed by a sample-barcoded 5' primer and a J-beta primer mix, a second PCR proceeded for about 6 to 12 cycles. Each cDNA molecule, via a template-switch adaptor with 12 random nucleotides, was tagged. A single record per CDR3 protein comes from TCRdb applying MiXCR to the 5' RACE reads. Of around 2 million distinct CDR3 sequences listed, about two fifths are singletons. Note on this clonotype: Its matching antigen is unknown.

All donors came from Russia, were Caucasian and healthy, and spanned ages roughly 6 to 95. Findings of the study overall: Across samples, TCR beta diversity tracked strongly with naive T cell percentage.

The J gene is TRBJ2-5, the V gene TRBV7-8; TRBD2 might be the D (5 bases). This clonotype originated in a human donor in good health. Material: blood. This CDR3 reads CASSFPHSVAGETQYF. The DNA of the CDR3 is TGTGCCAGCAGCTTCCCACACTCCGTTGCGGGAGAGACCCAGTACTTC. The full variable domain, with the rest looked up from reference TRBV7-8 and TRBJ2-5, is GAGVSQSPRYKVAKRGQDVALRCDPISGHVSLFWYQQALGQGPEFLTYFQNEAQLDKSGLPSDRFFAERPEGSVSTLKIQRTQQEDSAVYLCASSFPHSVAGETQYFGPGTRLLVL.